The rows below give T cell receptor beta chains drawn from one sample of a study of T-cell reconstitution after alpha-beta-depleted transplantation in children. Each CDR3 protein gets one entry after TCRdb re-called the PCR reads with MiXCR. The sample contains about 420,000 distinct CDR3 sequences, 15% to 20% of which appear only once. This sample comprised PBMCs, mostly from graft donor cells, obtained 360 days after TCRalphabeta/CD19-depleted stem cell transplant. The receptors originated from a boy less than two years old who had a stem cell transplant for Wiskott-Aldrich syndrome, so the T cells may come from the graft donor. CDR3s include the opening cysteine and the closing phenylalanine or tryptophan. A D gene is named only where the DNA matches it firmly. Size is stated for part of the rows, as once, few or many counts, or as a class when the clone is expanded.

TRBV5-1	15	few	NA	TRBJ1-5	TGCGCCAGCAGCCAGGACGGTCTTGACAATCAGCCCCAGCATTTT	CASSQDGLDNQPQHF
TRBV3-1	13	NA	NA	TRBJ1-1	TGTGCCAGCAGCCAAGAATCACCTTTTGAAGCTTTCTTT	CASSQESPFEAFF
TRBV6-2/TRBV6-3	15	NA	TRBD2	TRBJ2-7	TGTGCCAGCAGTTCTAGCGGGAGGGCCTCGAACGAGCAGTACTTC	CASSSSGRASNEQYF
TRBV29-1	13	few	NA	TRBJ1-1	TGCAGCGTTGGAAAACAAATGAACACTGAAGCTTTCTTT	CSVGKQMNTEAFF
TRBV4-3	14	few	NA	TRBJ2-1	TGCGCCAGCAGCCAACGTCACAGCTACAATGAGCAGTTCTTC	CASSQRHSYNEQFF
TRBV12-3/TRBV12-4	12	few	TRBD2	TRBJ2-1	TGTGCCAGCAGTTGGGGGGGAGCCGAGCAGTTCTTC	CASSWGGAEQFF
TRBV11-2	16	NA	TRBD1	TRBJ2-1	TGTGCCAGCAGCTCGACTTGGGGACAGGCCCACAATGAGCAGTTCTTC	CASSSTWGQAHNEQFF
TRBV28	13	many	TRBD2	TRBJ2-5	TGTGCCAGCAGTCGGTCGGGGGGGGAGACCCAGTACTTC	CASSRSGGETQYF
TRBV29-1	11	many	NA	TRBJ1-4	TGCAGCGTTGGCAGGGTCTCCCGGGTGTTTTTT	CSVGRVSRVFF
TRBV7-2	16	NA	NA	TRBJ2-3	TGTGCCAGCAGCTATAGACAGGCCGGAGGAACAGATACGCAGTATTTT	CASSYRQAGGTDTQYF
TRBV12-3/TRBV12-4	18	NA	TRBD2	TRBJ2-1	TGTGCCAGCAGTTTATCGGCTAGCGGGGGGCCCCTCAACAATGAGCAGTTCTTC	CASSLSASGGPLNNEQFF
TRBV6-2/TRBV6-3	20	NA	TRBD2	TRBJ2-1	TGTGCCAGCAGTTACGCCAAACCCCTAGCGGGGGGGTGGAGAGGGAATGAGCAGTTCTTC	CASSYAKPLAGGWRGNEQFF
TRBV18	16	NA	TRBD1	TRBJ2-1	TGTGCCAGCTCGCAACTCGACAGGGTCCTGGACAATGAGCAGTTCTTC	CASSQLDRVLDNEQFF
TRBV20-1	13	NA	TRBD1	TRBJ1-1	TGCAGTGCTGGGACAGGGAGGGCCCCAGAAGCTTTCTTT	CSAGTGRAPEAFF
TRBV5-1	14	NA	NA	TRBJ1-1	TGCGCCAGCAGCTTCCAGGAGATGAACACTGAAGCTTTCTTT	CASSFQEMNTEAFF
TRBV12-3/TRBV12-4	12	NA	NA	TRBJ2-7	TGTGCCAGCAGTCTCCGGGACTTCGAGCAGTACTTC	CASSLRDFEQYF
TRBV6-2/TRBV6-3	14	NA	TRBD1	TRBJ1-2	TGTGCCAGCAGTCGGACAGGGAATAACTATGGCTACACCTTC	CASSRTGNNYGYTF
TRBV12-3/TRBV12-4	15	NA	TRBD2	TRBJ2-1	TGTGCCAGCAGTTTAACTAGCGGGAGGAGGAATGAGCAGTTCTTC	CASSLTSGRRNEQFF
TRBV11-3	13	few	NA	TRBJ2-2	TGTGCCAGCAGCCACCAGTATATCGGGGAGCTGTTTTTT	CASSHQYIGELFF
TRBV6-2/TRBV6-3	16	NA	TRBD2	TRBJ2-2	TGTGCCAGCAGTTTTTTACTAGCGGGAGACACCGGGGAGCTGTTTTTT	CASSFLLAGDTGELFF
TRBV5-1	12	NA	NA	TRBJ2-1	TGCGCCAGCAGCCCCCCAGACAATGAGCAGTTCTTC	CASSPPDNEQFF
TRBV7-6	15	few	NA	TRBJ2-7	TGTGCCAGCAGCTTAAAAGCGGGTCTTCCCTACGAGCAGTACTTC	CASSLKAGLPYEQYF
TRBV28	16	NA	TRBD1	TRBJ2-1	TGTGCCAGCAGTCCTACCGGGACAGGGTCCCCTCTAGAGCAGTTCTTC	CASSPTGTGSPLEQFF
TRBV12-3/TRBV12-4	14	many	NA	TRBJ1-4	TGTGCCAGCAGTCCCCCGACCAATAATGAAAAACTGTTTTTT	CASSPPTNNEKLFF
TRBV20-1	14	few	TRBD2	TRBJ2-7	TGCAGTGCTAGCGCTGGACTAGCGGGAGATGAGCAGTACTTC	CSASAGLAGDEQYF
TRBV6-2/TRBV6-3	15	NA	NA	TRBJ2-1	TGTGCCAGCAGTTACTCCGGGCGGGTTAACAATGAGCAGTTCTTC	CASSYSGRVNNEQFF
TRBV24-1	15	NA	TRBD1	TRBJ2-3	TGTGCCACCAGACCCAACAGGGGAATCGCAGATACGCAGTATTTT	CATRPNRGIADTQYF
TRBV4-2	12	few	TRBD1	TRBJ1-1	TGTGCCAGCAGCCAAAGAGACAGGGGAGCTTTCTTT	CASSQRDRGAFF
TRBV6-2/TRBV6-3	13	NA	NA	TRBJ2-5	TGTGCCAGCAGTTACCGGGTCCAAGAGACCCAGTACTTC	CASSYRVQETQYF
TRBV29-1	11	few	TRBD1	TRBJ2-7	TGCAGCGGGAACAGGGGATACGAGCAGTACTTC	CSGNRGYEQYF
TRBV7-9	16	few	NA	TRBJ2-1	TGTGCCAGCAGCTACCCCCGAGGGTCAGGCTACAATGAGCAGTTCTTC	CASSYPRGSGYNEQFF
TRBV7-6	14	NA	NA	TRBJ2-3	TGTGCCAGCAGCCGACATAAAGGGACAGATACGCAGTATTTT	CASSRHKGTDTQYF
TRBV7-9	16	few	TRBD2	TRBJ2-2	TGTGCCAGCAGCCCCGGACTAGCGGGGGGCCTTTGGGAGCTGTTTTTT	CASSPGLAGGLWELFF
TRBV12-3/TRBV12-4	12	few	NA	TRBJ2-1	TGTGCCAGCAGGGAACTCCCCGGGGAGCAGTTCTTC	CASRELPGEQFF
TRBV18	17	NA	TRBD2	TRBJ2-7	TGTGCCAGCTCCCGATGGCGGGGGGGCACACAGACCTACGAGCAGTACTTC	CASSRWRGGTQTYEQYF
TRBV18	14	NA	NA	TRBJ1-1	TGTGCCAGCTCGGCGCGGGTTGCGATCACTGAAGCTTTCTTT	CASSARVAITEAFF
TRBV29-1	16	NA	NA	TRBJ2-1	TGCAGCGTTAAAAACCCTTCGTCTGGCAGGGTCCATGAGCAGTTCTTC	CSVKNPSSGRVHEQFF
TRBV6-5	15	few	TRBD1	TRBJ1-1	TGTGCCAGCAGTTACTCGGCGACAGGGTTCACTGAAGCTTTCTTT	CASSYSATGFTEAFF
TRBV20-1	15	NA	NA	TRBJ2-1	TGCAGTGCCCCCCCCCGTCCGAGCTCCTACAATGAGCAGTTCTTC	CSAPPRPSSYNEQFF
TRBV6-5	17	NA	TRBD2	TRBJ2-7	TGTGCCAGCAGTTACTCGAGGACTCAGCGGGGAGTCTACGAGCAGTACTTC	CASSYSRTQRGVYEQYF
TRBV29-1	11	few	NA	TRBJ2-5	TGCAGCGTTGAAGTACAAGAGACCCAGTACTTC	CSVEVQETQYF
TRBV10-2	14	NA	NA	TRBJ2-2	TGCGCCAGCAGTGAAGGTCGGCCTACCGGGGAGCTGTTTTTT	CASSEGRPTGELFF
TRBV3-1	16	few	NA	TRBJ2-5	TGTGCCAGCAGCCAAGATCAGCCAGCTCTCCAAGAGACCCAGTACTTC	CASSQDQPALQETQYF
TRBV5-1	15	few	NA	TRBJ2-2	TGCGCCAGCAGTAAGACTCATATCAACACCGGGGAGCTGTTTTTT	CASSKTHINTGELFF
TRBV4-1	15	many	NA	TRBJ2-1	TGCGCCAGCAGCCAAACTCCGCTAAGTTGGGATGAGCAGTTCTTC	CASSQTPLSWDEQFF
TRBV12-3/TRBV12-4	16	NA	NA	TRBJ1-2	TGTGCCAGCAGCACAAACTACAGGGAAATCATCTATGGCTACACCTTC	CASSTNYREIIYGYTF
TRBV20-1	11	few	NA	TRBJ2-3	TGCAGTGCCCGAAAGGTGGATACGCAGTATTTT	CSARKVDTQYF
TRBV5-5	14	NA	NA	TRBJ1-2	TGTGCCAGCAGCTTAGAACTGCAGTATCATGGCTACACCTTC	CASSLELQYHGYTF
TRBV20-1	16	NA	TRBD2	TRBJ2-1	TGCAGTGCTAGAGGCTCCCGGACTAGCGGGAGGAATGAGCAGTTCTTC	CSARGSRTSGRNEQFF
TRBV3-1	14	NA	NA	TRBJ2-4	TGTGCCAGCAGCCTCCTCCTGACGCAAAACATTCAGTACTTC	CASSLLLTQNIQYF
TRBV12-3/TRBV12-4	15	few	NA	TRBJ2-5	TGTGCCAGCAGTTATAATAGGGGTACCCAAGAGACCCAGTACTTC	CASSYNRGTQETQYF
TRBV15	13	few	NA	TRBJ2-5	TGTGCCACCAGTATAGGCGGCCAAGAGACCCAGTACTTC	CATSIGGQETQYF
TRBV28	14	many	TRBD1	TRBJ1-6	TGTGCCAGCACTTCGGGACAGGGGCATTCACCCCTCCACTTT	CASTSGQGHSPLHF
TRBV10-3	13	few	TRBD1	TRBJ1-1	TGTGCCATCAGGGGACAGGCGAACACTGAAGCTTTCTTT	CAIRGQANTEAFF